These 8 T cell receptor beta chains were all obtained from the same sample, sequenced in a study of T cell responses to AZD1222 COVID-19 vaccine listed by TCRdb under 2021. Library generation was performed with the immunoSEQ multiplex PCR assay. TCRdb stores this immuneACCESS table with in-frame sequences only. Part of the clones is absent; in the studies checked, under half of the shortfall reflects unresolved V genes, and no reason is known for the rest. The sample table lists some 200,000 clones, more than 80% of them with a count of one. The ten largest clones add up to around 5.8% of the sample. Sample time point, as interpreted from the label and publication: baseline before first vaccination. This specimen consisted of peripheral blood, obtained on day 0 of AZD1222 vaccination. Receptors originate from an adult in good health.

V gene TRBV3-1 (or the pseudogene TRBV3-2) combines with J gene TRBJ2-1; 8 bases map to TRBD1. Trimming at V came to 3 bases and at J to 15 bases, leaving 16 bases not matched to a gene. The CDR3 totals 15 residues. Per germline, CDR1 LGHDT and CDR2 YNNKEL (reference sequence). The DNA for the CDR3 is TGTGCCAGCAGCCACGGCCTCAAGCCAGACAGGGGTTGGTTCTTC. It is translated as CASSHGLKPDRGWFF.

The chain joins TRBV29-1 to TRBJ2-7; 7 nucleotides line up with TRBD1. Per the germline V gene, CDR1 is SQVTM and CDR2 is ANQGSEA. This CDR3 spans 12 amino acids. Trimming at V came to 4 bases and at J to 2 bases, leaving 2 bases not matched to a gene. This CDR3 is CSVADRPYEQYF. CDR3 DNA: TGCAGCGTTGCGGACAGGCCCTACGAGCAGTACTTC.

This chain connects TRBV2 to TRBJ2-7, with D perhaps matching TRBD2 (6 bases). The germline V and J ends were trimmed by 11 bases and 2 bases, with 16 bases remaining between them. Germline CDR1 and CDR2: SNHLY and FYNNEI. The CDR3 is 13 residues long. The CDR3 region has the DNA TGTGCCTCGAGGCGGGAACCCCCCTACGAGCAGTACTTC. It yields the protein CASRREPPYEQYF.

In its sample, this clone was seen a few times. The CDR3 coding sequence is TGTGCCAGCAGTGTCGTAGGGACAGGGTTCGGGTACCAAGAGACCCAGTACTTC. Translating it yields CASSVVGTGFGYQETQYF. J is TRBJ2-5 and V is TRBV6-1, with 9 bases lining up with TRBD1. Germline values: CDR1 MNHNS, CDR2 SASEGT. This CDR3 is built from 18 residues. V was clipped by 4 bases and J by 0 bases; unmatched bases: 12.

The chain employs TRBV6-5 and TRBJ1-5; 7 positions match TRBD1. This CDR3 contains 14 residues. V trimming: 9 bases; J trimming: 6 bases; junction bases outside the gene matches: 11. Germline-derived CDR1 and CDR2 are MNHEY and SVGAGI. This CDR3 reads CASPTGCVGQPQHF. In DNA form, the CDR3 reads TGTGCCAGTCCGACAGGGTGTGTGGGTCAGCCCCAGCATTTT.

The gene calls are TRBV6-2 or TRBV6-3 and TRBJ1-1; D unclear. CDR1 and CDR2 (germline): MNHEY, SVGEGT. The CDR3 length is 15 residues. Trimming shortened V by 5 bases and J by 2 bases, and 15 bases separated the two germline ends. The CDR3 DNA reads TGTGCCAGCAGTCACCGGACGGAAGTTAACACTGAAGCTTTCTTT. Its protein product is CASSHRTEVNTEAFF.

This clone appeared once. The CDR3 loop reads CASSSRLAGGTDTQYF. The CDR3 bases are TGTGCCAGCAGCTCCCGACTAGCGGGAGGCACAGATACGCAGTATTTT. V usage is TRBV7-9 and J usage is TRBJ2-3; the match to TRBD2 covers 12 bases. V gave up 4 bases and J gave up 1 base; unmatched junction bases: 3. The CDR3 length is 16 residues. Germline V gene lookup returns CDR1 SEHNR and CDR2 FQNEAQ (reference sequence).

The chain is built from TRBV30 and TRBJ1-3; D is undetermined. Trimming removed 2 bases at V and 7 bases at J, with 6 bases between. The CDR3 has 11 residues. Germline CDR1 is GTSNPN and CDR2 is SVGIG (reference sequence). CDR3 in amino acids: CAWSLLNTIYF. In DNA, the CDR3 is TGTGCCTGGAGTCTCCTCAACACCATATATTTT.